The 22 T cell receptor beta chains below come from one sample, sequenced in a study of blood T cells in healthy people across ages. A J-beta primer mix and a sample-barcoded 5' primer were used in a second PCR of about 7 to 12 cycles. TCRdb itself ran the 5' RACE reads through MiXCR, one entry per CDR3 protein. The sample lists some 900,000 distinct CDR3 sequences; 48% were seen once. Specimen: blood. All receptors come from a man in his thirties or forties in good health.

This clonotype appeared a single time. The V and J genes are TRBV27 and TRBJ2-7, with 10 bases lining up with TRBD2. Per germline, CDR1 MNHEY and CDR2 SMNVEV (reference sequence). The CDR3 contains 14 residues. With V trimmed by 5 bases and J by 4 bases, 5 bases remained unmatched. The CDR3 DNA follows: TGTGCCAGCAGTAGCGGGGGGGCCGGGTACGAGCAGTACTTC. It specifies CASSSGGAGYEQYF.

The chain is built from TRBV7-2 and TRBJ1-6; D uncertain. Trimming pared 8 bases from V and 11 bases from J, leaving 16 bases between. Germline-derived CDR1 and CDR2 are SGHTA and FQGNSA. The CDR3 runs 13 residues. As DNA, the CDR3 is TGTGCCAGCTCGGCAGGTTCAGTTCCACCCCTCCACTTT. Protein: CASSAGSVPPLHF.

The chain employs TRBV6-2 or TRBV6-3 and TRBJ2-7; 9 bases map to TRBD1. This CDR3 region has 15 residues. Germline assignment: CDR1 MNHEY and CDR2 SVGEGT. The junction had 16 bases not matched to a gene; V was cut back by 9 bases and J by 7 bases. The CDR3 sequence is CASMGAGQGDNEQYF. CDR3 bases: TGTGCCAGTATGGGAGCGGGACAGGGTGACAATGAGCAGTACTTC.

The chain couples TRBV20-1 to TRBJ2-1, with 7 nucleotides matching TRBD2. V lost 3 bases to trimming and J lost 10 bases; unmatched junction nucleotides: 9. The CDR3 has 13 residues. Germline-derived CDR1 and CDR2 are DFQATT and SNEGSKA (reference sequence). The chain's CDR3 is CSASGAAGDEQFF. The CDR3 DNA reads TGCAGTGCTAGCGGGGCGGCGGGGGACGAGCAGTTCTTC.

This clonotype is a singleton in its sample. The chain links TRBV15 to TRBJ1-1; D perhaps matches TRBD1 (5 bases). Trimming pared 4 bases from V and 1 base from J, leaving 10 bases between. The germline gives CDR1 LNHNV, CDR2 YYDKDF (reference sequence). CDR3 length: 14 residues. CDR3 protein: CATSNGQGNTEAFF. For the CDR3, the DNA is TGTGCCACCAGCAATGGCCAGGGGAACACTGAAGCTTTCTTT.

The V gene is TRBV30, the J gene TRBJ2-5; TRBD2 matches 10 bases. The CDR3 loop spans 18 amino acids. The ends lost 0 bases at V and 2 bases at J; junction bases unmatched: 12. Per the germline V gene, CDR1 is GTSNPN and CDR2 is SVGIG (reference sequence). This chain's CDR3 is CAWSVRRERGGAQETQYF. The CDR3 nucleotides read TGTGCCTGGAGTGTACGTAGGGAGCGGGGGGGAGCACAAGAGACCCAGTACTTC.

This clonotype has only a few counts. The CDR3 DNA follows: TGTGCCAGCGAGGGCTCCTACAATGAGCAGTTCTTC. As protein: CASEGSYNEQFF. V usage is TRBV12-3 or TRBV12-4 and J usage is TRBJ2-1; tentative D call: TRBD2 (5 bases). This CDR3 is 12 amino acids long. Trimming removed 8 bases at V and 0 bases at J, with 5 bases between.

The count of this clonotype is one. The chain recombines TRBV7-2 with TRBJ1-6, with D possibly TRBD1 on 5 matching bases. The CDR3 runs to 15 residues. The ends were cut back, 2 bases at V and 9 bases at J, with 14 bases in the middle. From germline, CDR1 is SGHTA and CDR2 FQGNSA. As DNA, the CDR3 is TGTGCCAGCAGCTTAAAGGGGACGTTTGGTTCACCCCTCCACTTT. Translation: CASSLKGTFGSPLHF.

This clonotype has only a few counts. The chain uses TRBV29-1 and TRBJ2-3; the D is unclear. The CDR3 extends over 14 amino acids. The V gene's germline CDR1 is SQVTM and CDR2 ANQGSEA. The V end was cut by 3 bases, the J end by 2 bases, with 12 bases between. The CDR3 bases are TGCAGCGTTGAGGGTAACCCTATCACAGATACGCAGTATTTT. Translation gives CSVEGNPITDTQYF.

This clonotype was observed many times. One end of the junction does not line up with germline, which may come from a read error. The CDR3 DNA reads as TGTGCCAGCAGTTTCCAAGGCACAGATACGCAGTATTTT. This sequence encodes CASSFQGTDTQYF. The rearrangement joins TRBV5-1 to TRBJ2-3; no firm D call. This CDR3 has 13 amino acids. CDR1 and CDR2 (germline): SGHRS, YFSETQ.

The V gene is TRBV2, the J gene TRBJ1-1; tentative D call: TRBD1 (6 bases). The V end was cut by 2 bases, the J end by 1 base, with 14 bases between. CDR1 is SNHLY, CDR2 FYNNEI, per germline. The CDR3 totals 16 residues. CDR3 sequence reads: CASSEKGGEQNTEAFF. CDR3 bases: TGTGCCAGCAGTGAAAAGGGGGGAGAGCAGAACACTGAAGCTTTCTTT.

J is TRBJ2-5 and V is TRBV7-8; TRBD1 or TRBD2 may be the D gene (6 bases each). Germline assignment: CDR1 SGHVS and CDR2 FQNEAQ. The CDR3 extends over 15 amino acids. Between the trimmed V and J ends, which lost 1 base and 5 bases, there was a span of 14 bases. The CDR3 sequence: CASSLDSGAGETQYF. The CDR3 nucleotides read TGTGCCAGCAGCTTAGACTCGGGGGCTGGGGAGACCCAGTACTTC.

The gene calls are TRBV4-3 and TRBJ2-7; 7 bases agree with TRBD1. Germline V gives CDR1 LGHNA, CDR2 YSLEER. The CDR3 length is 15 residues. The V gene end was trimmed by 0 bases and the J gene end by 2 bases; junction bases not matched to a gene: 4. The CDR3 spells CASSQEDGTAYEQYF. The CDR3 DNA sequence: TGCGCCAGCAGCCAAGAGGACGGGACAGCCTACGAGCAGTACTTC.

The sample holds a few counts of this clonotype. The V gene is TRBV6-5, the J gene TRBJ1-6; perhaps TRBD1 as D (6 bases). From germline, CDR1 is MNHEY and CDR2 SVGAGI. The CDR3 runs 15 residues. Deletions cut 6 bases from V and 7 bases from J, with 16 bases between. CDR3 protein: CASRIQGGANSPLHF. The CDR3 DNA sequence: TGTGCCAGCAGGATACAGGGAGGGGCCAATTCACCCCTCCACTTT.

The chain employs TRBV2 and TRBJ1-1; a weak D match, TRBD1 (6 bases). The germline gives CDR1 SNHLY, CDR2 FYNNEI. This CDR3 comprises 14 residues. The germline V and J ends were trimmed by 1 base and 1 base, with 7 bases remaining between them. The chain's CDR3 is CASSEGRGNTEAFF. The CDR3 coding sequence is TGTGCCAGCAGTGAAGGCAGGGGGAACACTGAAGCTTTCTTT.

The rearrangement joins TRBV20-1 to TRBJ1-2, with D maybe TRBD1 (6 bases). This CDR3 is 13 amino acids long. Germline CDR1 DFQATT, CDR2 SNEGSKA (reference sequence). Trimming pared 6 bases from V and 0 bases from J, leaving 11 bases between. CDR3 in DNA: TGCAGTGCCCCGGACAGAACTAACTATGGCTACACCTTC. Its translation: CSAPDRTNYGYTF.

This rearrangement joins TRBV12-3 or TRBV12-4 to TRBJ2-2, with 8 bases aligning to TRBD2. The CDR3 runs 16 residues. V lost 2 bases, J lost 6 bases, and 8 bases stayed unmatched. The DNA of the CDR3 is TGTGCCAGCAGTTTAAATAAGAGCGGGGGCCCCGGGGAGCTGTTTTTT. As protein: CASSLNKSGGPGELFF.

This clonotype was counted only a few times. The chain has TRBV12-3 or TRBV12-4 and TRBJ2-3; D call uncertain. V was clipped by 6 bases and J by 5 bases, with 15 bases between them. CDR3 length: 14 residues. CDR3 residues: CASRARVRKDTQYF. As DNA, the CDR3 is TGTGCCAGCAGAGCTCGGGTACGAAAAGATACGCAGTATTTT.

On this clonotype: Sequence at one end of the junction differs from germline and may be a read error. V is TRBV10-3 and J is TRBJ1-2; 8 bases match TRBD1. CDR1 and CDR2 (germline): ENHRY, SYGVKD. The CDR3 contains 12 residues. The CDR3 bases are TGTGCCACGCGACAGGGGAGCTATGGCTTCACCTTC. This translates into CATRQGSYGFTF.

This sequence joins TRBV4-1 and TRBJ2-2; 8 bases match TRBD1. This CDR3 contains 17 residues. V lost 5 bases, J lost 1 base, and 9 bases stayed unmatched. Germline assignment: CDR1 MGHRA and CDR2 YSYEKL. In DNA, the CDR3 is TGCGCCAGCAGCTCCTCCGCCGGGACAGGGAACACCGGGGAGCTGTTTTTT. It is translated as CASSSSAGTGNTGELFF.

The chain employs TRBV20-1 and TRBJ2-3; D possibly corresponds to TRBD2 (5 bases). The germline CDR1 and CDR2 sequences are DFQATT and SNEGSKA (reference sequence). The germline V and J ends were trimmed by 3 bases and 6 bases, with 10 bases remaining between them. The CDR3 extends over 12 amino acids. The CDR3 here is CSASGVGDTQYF. The CDR3, as DNA: TGCAGTGCTAGCGGGGTCGGTGATACGCAGTATTTT.

To note about this clonotype: A much larger clonotype is one base distant, so this may be a read error. V usage is TRBV6-2 or TRBV6-3 and J usage is TRBJ2-1, with 10 bases that match TRBD1. Losses at the gene ends were 5 bases for V and 4 bases for J; bases not matched to a gene: 5. The CDR3 consists of 15 residues. Germline CDR1 MNHEY, CDR2 SVGEGT. In nucleotides, the CDR3 is TGTGCCAGCAGTACCGGGACAGGGGTATACAATGAGCAGTTCTTC. Its protein is CASSTGTGVYNEQFF.